The source of this TCR beta chain is a study of post-analysis software for immune sequencing data (dated by TCRdb to between 2015 and 2016). Background on the whole study: Recorded disease courses included relapsing-remitting, secondary progressive and progressive-relapsing multiple sclerosis, with some patients lacking subtype annotation. A subset of samples was prepared in parallel using single-end sample barcoding, then pooled and co-amplified after Illumina adapter ligation. The patient repertoires were set against 10 or so previously published healthy control repertoires from donors whose ages ranged from 6 to 25 years. Findings and caveats that apply to the study as a whole: Significantly higher frequencies in patients than in controls were found for five or six TRBV segments, including TRBV5-6, TRBV5-1 and TRBV20-1. Direct clustering with F measure revealed strong co-clustering of samples prepared in the same batch, which led to a batch-effect correction. The multiple sclerosis patient group was slightly younger than the control group. Compared with controls, multiple sclerosis patients had significantly lower normalized Chao1 diversity, a finding suggesting substantial peripheral T-cell clonal expansion.

CDR1 LGHNA and CDR2 YNFKEQ are derived from the germline V gene. Spanning cysteine to phenylalanine, the CDR3 consists of 16 amino acids. The kept DNA is CDR3 alone, 48 bases in frame from the first base. V lost 0 bases and J lost 10 bases; the stretch between them is 19 bases long. On this clonotype itself: Its antigen remains unidentified. No much larger clone exists at a distance of one base, and base qualities are not known.

To demonstrate the VDJtools post-analysis software, the study profiled TCR beta repertoires from the peripheral blood of around 13 young patients with multiple sclerosis. The multiple sclerosis patients were children and adolescents ranging in age from about 6 to 16 years. The library relied on PCR. The sequencing machine was an Illumina HiSeq 2500. To reduce PCR and sequencing biases, unique molecular identifiers were built into the TCR beta cDNA libraries. Every 1 to 10 million input T cells yielded roughly 500,000 cDNA molecules, meaning each molecule approximated one T cell. The patient libraries were prepared and sequenced using the same protocol as the earlier healthy control dataset. Within a given batch, samples were prepared together, multiplexed and sequenced on the same HiSeq lane. Under the source paper's analysis protocol: MIGEC was used to process the raw barcoded reads, and molecular identifier groups with only a single read were discarded before consensus assembly and CDR3 extraction. Clonotype tables were post-analysed with VDJtools, and diversity was normalized by down-sampling all datasets to the smallest sample size. Repertoire overlap clustering matched CDR3 amino acid but not nucleotide sequences to correct batch-related cross-sample contamination. TCRdb reprocessed the public reads (quality trimming at Q25 with fastp, clone calling with MiXCR) and kept in-frame beta chains. Rows are combined by CDR3 protein, so each entry shows the most common genes and DNA. The V and J calls, along with clone size, are taken from TCRdb and not from the paper's own processing. This sample holds 350,000 to 450,000 distinct CDR3 sequences; over 30% were observed only once. The ten largest make up about 7.6% of the sample.

Sequenced: blood. The sequence links TRBV4-2 to TRBJ2-1; the D segment is perhaps TRBD1 or TRBD2, each sharing 5 matched bases. The clonotype comes from a girl aged 2-10 years with multiple sclerosis. The nucleotide sequence is given as TGTGCCAGCAGCCAAGAGTGGGGACGGGGCATGGGGGAGCAGTTCTTC. It codes for CASSQEWGRGMGEQFF.